Listed here is a single T cell receptor (beta chain). The antigen is undetermined. The CDR3 spans 18 residues. The sample originates from a study of cytomegalovirus exposure and HLA in healthy donors. Study context: In a later analysis, the 110 or so validation repertoires were reported to have used the same platform as the 600 to 700 first-cohort repertoires.

Study-level points and caveats: Clusters of TCRs from the first cohort tended to co-occur in the roughly 120 validation repertoires (as a later analysis found). Most TCRs appeared rarely, but some public TCRs recurred in many donors. Published work reported that the classifier diagnosed cytomegalovirus status with high specificity and sensitivity.

Using immunoSEQ multiplex PCR, the repertoire was profiled, and TCRdb retains in-frame clones only, with some absent. The table shows tens of thousands of clones, with more than 80% occurring only once. This receptor was taken from a man younger than 30 in good health and CMV-seronegative. V gene TRBV21-1 combines with J gene TRBJ2-1; TRBD2 is taken as the D call from the table, unchecked against the DNA. TRBV21-1 is a documented pseudogene. Sample: PBMCs. CDR3 protein: CASSAVTSGRFSYNEQFF. CDR3 DNA sequence: TGTGCCAGCAGCGCAGTGACTAGCGGGAGGTTCTCCTACAATGAGCAGTTCTTC.